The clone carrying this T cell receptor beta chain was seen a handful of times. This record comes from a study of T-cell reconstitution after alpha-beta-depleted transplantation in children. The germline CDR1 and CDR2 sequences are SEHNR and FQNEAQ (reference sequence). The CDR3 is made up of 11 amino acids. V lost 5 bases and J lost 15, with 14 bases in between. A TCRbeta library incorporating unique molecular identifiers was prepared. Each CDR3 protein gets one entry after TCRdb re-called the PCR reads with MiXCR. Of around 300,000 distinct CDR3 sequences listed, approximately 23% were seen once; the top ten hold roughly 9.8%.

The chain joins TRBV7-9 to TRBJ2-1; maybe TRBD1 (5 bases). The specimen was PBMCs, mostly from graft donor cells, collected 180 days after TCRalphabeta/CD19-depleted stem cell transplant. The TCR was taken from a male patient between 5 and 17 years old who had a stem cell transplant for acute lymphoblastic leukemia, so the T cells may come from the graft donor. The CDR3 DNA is TGTGCCAGCAGCCTGCTAGGTAGGGGGTTCTTC. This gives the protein CASSLLGRGFF.